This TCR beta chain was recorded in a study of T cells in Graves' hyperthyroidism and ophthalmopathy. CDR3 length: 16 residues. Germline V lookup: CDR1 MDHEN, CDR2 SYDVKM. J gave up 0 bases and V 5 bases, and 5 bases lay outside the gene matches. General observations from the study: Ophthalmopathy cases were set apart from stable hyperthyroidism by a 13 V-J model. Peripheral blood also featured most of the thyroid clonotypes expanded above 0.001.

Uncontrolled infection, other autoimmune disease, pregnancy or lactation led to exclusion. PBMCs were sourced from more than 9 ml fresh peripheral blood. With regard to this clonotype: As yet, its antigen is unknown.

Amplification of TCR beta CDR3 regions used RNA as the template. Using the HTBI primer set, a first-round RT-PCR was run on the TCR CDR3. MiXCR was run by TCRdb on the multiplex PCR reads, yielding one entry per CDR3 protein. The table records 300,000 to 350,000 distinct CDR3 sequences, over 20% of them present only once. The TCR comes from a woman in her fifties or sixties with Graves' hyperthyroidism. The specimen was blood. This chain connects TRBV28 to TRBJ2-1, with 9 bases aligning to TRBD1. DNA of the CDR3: TGTGCCAGCAGTGGACAGGGGTCTAACTCCTACAATGAGCAGTTCTTC. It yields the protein CASSGQGSNSYNEQFF.